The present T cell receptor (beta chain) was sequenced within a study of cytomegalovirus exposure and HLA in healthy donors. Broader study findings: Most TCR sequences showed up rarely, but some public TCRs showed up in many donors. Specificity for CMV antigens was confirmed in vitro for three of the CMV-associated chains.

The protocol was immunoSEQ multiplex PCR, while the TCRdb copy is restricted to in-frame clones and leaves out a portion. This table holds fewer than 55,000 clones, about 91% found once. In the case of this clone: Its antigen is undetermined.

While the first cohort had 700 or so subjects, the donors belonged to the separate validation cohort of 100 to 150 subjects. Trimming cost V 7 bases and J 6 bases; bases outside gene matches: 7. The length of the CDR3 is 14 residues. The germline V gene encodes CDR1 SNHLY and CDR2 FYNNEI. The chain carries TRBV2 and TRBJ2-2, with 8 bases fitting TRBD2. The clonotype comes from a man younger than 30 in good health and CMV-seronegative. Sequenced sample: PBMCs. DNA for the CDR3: TGTGCCAGCACCCCAACTAGCGGTCCCGGGGAGCTGTTTTTT. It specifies CASTPTSGPGELFF.